A selection of T cell receptor beta chains follows, all from one sample in a study of blood T cell repertoires in COVID-19. The protocol was immunoSEQ multiplex PCR, while the TCRdb copy is restricted to in-frame clones and leaves out a portion. The data show around 250,000 clones, about 80% seen once. Sequences were obtained from PBMCs or T cells enriched from blood (not recorded which). Every receptor here comes from a man aged 50 or older who had recovered from COVID-19. The CDR3 runs from the conserved cysteine through the conserved F or W. The order of the fields is D gene, V gene, J gene, CDR3 DNA, CDR3 protein. A D gene is named only where the DNA matches it firmly.

TRBD2,TRBV24-1,TRBJ2-1,TGTGCCACCTCCCCCGGACTAGCGGGAAACTCCTACAATGAGCAGTTCTTC,CATSPGLAGNSYNEQFF
TRBD1,TRBV10-3,TRBJ1-5,TGTGCCCTAAGACAGGGCGTCGGACAGCCCCAGCATTTT,CALRQGVGQPQHF
TRBD2,TRBV14,TRBJ2-7,TGTGCCAGCAGCCAAGGTGGCGGGAGGGCCCTCTACTACGAGCAGTACTTC,CASSQGGGRALYYEQYF
TRBD1,TRBV11-3,TRBJ1-2,TGTGCCAGCAGCGTTGGACAGGGGGCCGGGGGCTACACCTTC,CASSVGQGAGGYTF
NA,TRBV7-9,TRBJ2-3,TGTGCCAGCAGCTTAGAGGCAGGGGGGACAGATACGCAGTATTTT,CASSLEAGGTDTQYF
TRBD1,TRBV9,TRBJ1-2,TGTGCCAGCAGCGGAGCAGGGACAGGGGGCGCGAAAGGAGGCTACACCTTC,CASSGAGTGGAKGGYTF
TRBD2,TRBV7-7,TRBJ2-5,TGTGCTAGCAGCCACGGGACTAGCGGGGGGCAGACCCAGTACTTC,CASSHGTSGGQTQYF
TRBD1,TRBV7-8,TRBJ1-5,TGTGCCAGCAGCACGACAGGGGTCCTCAATCAGCCCCAGCATTTT,CASSTTGVLNQPQHF
TRBD2,TRBV7-3,TRBJ2-5,TGTGCCAGCAGCTTATCGGGACTAGCGGGGGGGCAGGAGACCCAGTACTTC,CASSLSGLAGGQETQYF
TRBD1,TRBV19,TRBJ1-1,TGTGCCAGTAGTATCGGCCTACAGGGGGAAACTGAAGCTTTCTTT,CASSIGLQGETEAFF
NA,TRBV28,TRBJ1-1,TGTGCCAGCAGCCCGCCCAGGTTTGCCATGAACACTGAAGCTTTCTTT,CASSPPRFAMNTEAFF
TRBD2,TRBV7-6,TRBJ2-3,TGTGCCAGCAGTTCCGGACTAGCGGGTTCGACCACAGATACGCAGTATTTT,CASSSGLAGSTTDTQYF
NA,TRBV6-5,TRBJ2-7,TGTGCCAGCAGGGACTCGACCTACGAGCAGTACTTC,CASRDSTYEQYF
TRBD1,TRBV12-3/TRBV12-4,TRBJ2-7,TGTGCCAGCAGTTACCGGGACAGCTTGTACTTC,CASSYRDSLYF
NA,TRBV11-2,TRBJ2-7,TGTGCCAGCAGCTTAGCAGCAGCTGGGGCAGGGTACGAGCAGTACTTC,CASSLAAAGAGYEQYF
TRBD1,TRBV6-2/TRBV6-3,TRBJ1-1,TGTGCCAGCAGTTACTCGAAGGGACAGGGAGGGACTGAAGCTTTCTTT,CASSYSKGQGGTEAFF
NA,TRBV5-4,TRBJ2-7,TGTGCCAGCAGCTTGGCCACCGGACAGTCCTACGAGCAGTACTTC,CASSLATGQSYEQYF